The 2 T cell receptor beta chains reported below all come from one sample, sequenced in a study of OX40 agonist ivuxolimab in advanced cancers. Clones were read by immunoSEQ multiplex PCR, and TCRdb kept only the in-frame ones, dropping some. This table holds 35,000 to 45,000 clones, approximately 80% found once. The sequencing here drew on CD4+ or CD8+ T cells sorted from blood, taken in a trial of the OX40 agonist ivuxolimab. The receptor set was obtained from an adult with an advanced solid tumor such as melanoma, head and neck, liver or kidney cancer.

V gene TRBV4-1 combines with J gene TRBJ1-2; D is unclear. Germline V CDR1 and CDR2: MGHRA, YSYEKL. The CDR3 length is 15 residues. V was cut by 0 bases and J by 5 bases, with 13 bases left in between. The CDR3 region is CASSQEYRRLYGYTF. The DNA of the CDR3 is TGCGCCAGCAGCCAAGAGTACCGGCGATTATATGGCTACACCTTC.

The gene calls are TRBV14 and TRBJ2-1; the D is unclear. Germline CDR1 is SGHDN and CDR2 is FVKESK. V was shortened by 4 bases and J by 0 bases, with 7 bases between the two germline ends. The CDR3 runs to 14 residues. CDR3 in amino acids: CASSPLGSYNEQFF. CDR3 nucleotides: TGTGCCAGCAGCCCCCTCGGCTCCTACAATGAGCAGTTCTTC.